This T cell receptor (beta chain) was documented in a study of T cell repertoires in cytomegalovirus infection. The overall study: CMV infection together with matching HLA type was indicated by public TCR beta signatures.

Study-wide points: Summed public TCR beta family frequency identified CMV carriers bearing the relevant HLA. The study found HLA-C-restricted CMV-specific TCR beta clonotypes dominating the ex vivo response.

Each CDR3 protein is one row after TCRdb ran MiXCR on the reads. Among around 250,000 distinct CDR3 sequences listed, about 15% were seen once. As regards this clonotype: What it binds is not known.

Germline loops: CDR1 DFQATT, CDR2 SNEGSKA (reference sequence). The CDR3 covers 18 residues. V shed 2 bases and J shed 5 bases, with 27 bases lying between them. The sequence derives from a human donor in good health (CMV status not recorded). Some clones in this sample may be carry-over from other donors' samples. This chain connects TRBV20-1 to TRBJ2-5, with D perhaps assigned TRBD1 or TRBD2 (6 bases each). Sequences were obtained from CD8+ T cells from PBMCs. The chain's CDR3 is CSARNGGFTRVRGETQYF. CDR3 in DNA: TGCAGTGCTAGAAACGGGGGCTTTACTAGGGTTCGGGGGGAGACCCAGTACTTC.